This T cell receptor (beta chain) was documented in a study of control samples from healthy donors and cancer patients. Points on this clone: Other nucleotide sequences from this sample produce the same CDR3.

Assay: immunoSEQ multiplex PCR; the TCRdb copy retains only in-frame clones and omits some. The sample holds roughly 95,000 clones, approximately 89% seen once. CDR3 length: 12 residues. Trimming stripped 0 bases from V and 6 bases from J, with 5 bases between. Germline V lookup: CDR1 SGDLS, CDR2 YYNGEE. This sequence was found in a woman aged 25 to 39 in good health. Input material: blood. The chain couples TRBV9 to TRBJ2-3; D call uncertain. The DNA of the CDR3 is TGTGCCAGCAGCGTAGATCGGGATACGCAGTATTTT. Translation gives CASSVDRDTQYF.